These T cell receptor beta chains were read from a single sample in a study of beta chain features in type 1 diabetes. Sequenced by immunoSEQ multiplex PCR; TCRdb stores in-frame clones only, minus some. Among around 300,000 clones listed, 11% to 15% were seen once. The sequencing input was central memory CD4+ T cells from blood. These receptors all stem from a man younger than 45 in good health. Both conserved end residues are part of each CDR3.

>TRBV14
CASSQLLDGGTQYF
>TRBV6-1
CASSEWGGTTEAFF
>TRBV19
CASKESNRVRGYTF
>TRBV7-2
CASSLAGSSYNEQFF
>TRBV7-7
CASSARDRAQETQYF
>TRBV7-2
CASSLVGLNTGELFF
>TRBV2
CASSAWDRDTQYF
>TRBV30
CARKKDFRDLEAFF
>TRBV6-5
CASSYRDNYGYTF
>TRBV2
CASSRTASLSPLHF
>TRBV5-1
CASSFLAGGNEQFF
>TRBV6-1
CASRSDRESNQPQHF
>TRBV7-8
CASSQLTGRTGELFF
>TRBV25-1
CASRRTGTENTEAFF
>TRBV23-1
CASSQSWRQGNTGELFF
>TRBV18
CASSIGWQGDRGYTF
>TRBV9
CASKTGDALTDTQYF
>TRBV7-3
CASSLTGGGYNEQFF
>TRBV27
CASSLTGTGNNYGYTF
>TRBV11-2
CASSSTADTQYF
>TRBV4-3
CASSQGTGGFEKLFF
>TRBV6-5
CASSRSFRDGEQYF
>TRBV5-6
CASSVVRQGKTGNTIYF
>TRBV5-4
CASSARGLGSYEQYF
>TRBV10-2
CATTSAAANVLTF
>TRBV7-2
CASSLGRGYEKLFF
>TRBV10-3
CATGDSGTVHGYTF
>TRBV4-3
CASSQGLAGGLETQYF
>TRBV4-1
CASSQALTETEQFF
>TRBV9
CASSVWSSGPSTDTQYF
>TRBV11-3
CASSQPGFSDTDTQYF
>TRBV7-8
CASQGSYEQYF
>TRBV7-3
CASSPDRDTEAFF
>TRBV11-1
CASSLVTGLAEPTQYF
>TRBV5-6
CASSLIDRIGTDTQYF
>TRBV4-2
CASSQDRARAGELFF
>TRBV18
CASSPRQSTYEQYF
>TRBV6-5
CASSYAGTQYF
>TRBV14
CASSRNFNTEAFF
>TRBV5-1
CASSPQTRSDNEQFF
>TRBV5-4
CASSPRIAGVGEQYF
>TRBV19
CASSLRLQGKAFF
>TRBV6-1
CASSDRGTQYF
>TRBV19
CASRPGNEQPQHF
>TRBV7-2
CASSFDRGSYNEQFF
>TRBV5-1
CASRTGAGTYEQYF
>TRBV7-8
CASSLANIAGEQFF
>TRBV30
CAWWGNTEAFF
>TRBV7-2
CASSLDLSSGYYNEQFF
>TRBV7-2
CASSTYGQGNYTF
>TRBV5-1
CASSGTEAGNTIYF